Below are 22 T cell receptor beta chains sequenced from a single sample in a study of OX40 agonist ivuxolimab in advanced cancers. The library came from the immunoSEQ multiplex PCR assay. Not all clones reach the TCRdb copy of this immuneACCESS table, which keeps in-frame sequences only. Checked studies attribute under half of the gap to unresolved V genes and leave the rest unexplained. Across this sample there are more than 60,000 clones, with 86% seen only once. Clones ranked in the top ten supply approximately 0.99% of the sample. The sample consisted of CD4+ or CD8+ T cells sorted from blood, taken in a trial of the OX40 agonist ivuxolimab. The receptors originated from an adult with an advanced solid tumor such as melanoma, head and neck, liver or kidney cancer.

This clone has only one observation. This chain connects TRBV7-2 to TRBJ1-2, with 7 nucleotides matching TRBD1. Germline CDR1 SGHTA, CDR2 FQGNSA. V shed 10 bases and J 8 bases; nucleotides not matched to a gene: 16. The CDR3 has 14 residues. This chain's CDR3 is CATNSLRGRGGYTF. The DNA for the CDR3 is TGTGCCACCAATTCCCTAAGGGGGCGAGGGGGCTACACCTTC.

The CDR3 protein is CASSQAISLEAFF. The CDR3 DNA reads TGTGCCAGCAGCCAAGCTATTAGCCTCGAAGCTTTCTTT. The chain combines TRBV14 with TRBJ1-1; D gene ambiguous. CDR1 and CDR2 from the germline V gene are SGHDN and FVKESK. The CDR3 runs to 13 residues. V gave up 1 base and J gave up 8 bases, with 11 bases separating them.

This chain uses TRBV7-2 with TRBJ1-4; a possible D gene is TRBD1 (5 bases). Trimming removed 5 bases at V and 5 bases at J, with 9 bases between. Germline V gene sequence: CDR1 SGHTA, CDR2 FQGNSA. The CDR3 has 13 amino acids. The CDR3, as DNA: TGTGCCAGCAGCCCGGGACGGAATGAAAAACTGTTTTTT. Protein: CASSPGRNEKLFF.

The V and J genes are TRBV30 and TRBJ2-3; 12 bases map to TRBD2. The V and J ends lost 4 bases and 2 bases, in that order; junction bases with no gene match: 7. Germline-derived CDR1 and CDR2 are GTSNPN and SVGIG (reference sequence). The CDR3 sequence is 16 residues long. CDR3 bases: TGTGCCTGGACTCCTAGCGGGAGGGGAACCACAGATACGCAGTATTTT. It translates to CAWTPSGRGTTDTQYF.

This clone was seen more than once but under ten times. The V call is TRBV2, the J call TRBJ1-2, with a weak D call TRBD1 (5 bases). This CDR3 is built from 14 residues. V lost 0 bases to trimming and J lost 2 bases, with 7 bases between them. Per germline, CDR1 SNHLY and CDR2 FYNNEI. The CDR3 region is CASSEAKGNYGYTF. In DNA, the CDR3 is TGTGCCAGCAGTGAAGCTAAGGGGAACTATGGCTACACCTTC.

The chain couples TRBV6-5 to TRBJ1-6; maybe TRBD1 (6 bases). The germline V gene encodes CDR1 MNHEY and CDR2 SVGAGI. Deletions cut 0 bases from V and 8 bases from J, with 11 bases between. CDR3 size: 15 residues. CDR3 amino acids: CASSYSGRGDSPLHF. CDR3 coding DNA: TGTGCCAGCAGTTACTCTGGCAGGGGAGATTCACCCCTCCACTTT.

CDR3 bases: TGTGCCAGCAGTTTATTTGTGGAGTACAATGAGCAGTTCTTC. Translation: CASSLFVEYNEQFF. The chain is built from TRBV27 and TRBJ2-1; D is unresolved. CDR1 and CDR2 from the germline V gene are MNHEY and SMNVEV (reference sequence). The CDR3 length is 14 residues. Trimming removed 1 base at V and 4 bases at J, with 8 bases between.

CDR3 amino acids: CASSLDQDSSYNSPLHF. CDR3 nucleotides: TGTGCCAGCAGCTTGGATCAGGATTCCTCCTATAATTCACCCCTCCACTTT. The V gene is TRBV5-4, the J gene TRBJ1-6; D uncertain. CDR3 length: 17 amino acids. Per the germline V gene, CDR1 is SGHNT and CDR2 is YYREEE (reference sequence). V lost 0 bases and J lost 0, with 10 bases in between. Filled out from reference TRBV5-4 and TRBJ1-6, the complete variable domain reads ETGVTQSPTHLIKTRGQQVTLRCSSQSGHNTVSWYQQALGQGPQFIFQYYREEENGRGNFPPRFSGLQFPNYSSELNVNALELDDSALYLCASSLDQDSSYNSPLHFGNGTRLTVT.

The genes are TRBV2 and TRBJ2-2; no clear D gene. The V and J ends lost 6 bases and 0 bases respectively, with 11 bases between them. Germline assignment: CDR1 SNHLY and CDR2 FYNNEI. The CDR3 runs 15 residues. The CDR3 bases are TGTGCCAGCAGGGCAGAGGTGACGAACACCGGGGAGCTGTTTTTT. Translation: CASRAEVTNTGELFF.

The chain couples TRBV5-1 to TRBJ2-5; 10 nucleotides agree with TRBD2. The CDR3 has 15 amino acids. Trimming took 0 bases from V and 5 from J; bases not matched to a gene: 4. Germline V CDR1 and CDR2: SGHRS, YFSETQ. The CDR3 sequence is CASSLGLAGVETQYF. The CDR3 DNA is TGCGCCAGCAGCTTGGGCCTAGCGGGGGTCGAGACCCAGTACTTC.

A few counts support this clone. The chain has TRBV10-1 and TRBJ1-2; D is ambiguous. CDR3 length equals 13 residues. The germline V and J ends were trimmed by 3 bases and 5 bases, with 10 bases remaining between them. Per the germline V gene, CDR1 is WNHNN and CDR2 is SYGVQD (reference sequence). The CDR3 protein is CASSDGAAYGYTF. The CDR3 DNA reads TGCGCCAGCAGTGACGGAGCTGCTTATGGCTACACCTTC.

The rearrangement links TRBV2 to TRBJ2-2; 12 nucleotides agree with TRBD2. Germline V lookup: CDR1 SNHLY, CDR2 FYNNEI. The CDR3 has 15 amino acids. V gave up 4 bases and J gave up 5 bases; unmatched junction bases: 2. Here the CDR3 reads CASSVTSGGTGELFF. The CDR3 nucleotides are TGTGCCAGCAGTGTGACTAGCGGGGGTACCGGGGAGCTGTTTTTT.

The V call is TRBV25-1, the J call TRBJ1-2; no reliable D call. The CDR3 is made up of 14 amino acids. V lost 4 bases and J lost 4, with 13 bases in between. Germline assignment: CDR1 MGHDK and CDR2 SYGVNS. The CDR3 DNA follows: TGTGCCAGCAGTGGACCTGGGATCCCCTATGGCTACACCTTC. Amino acid sequence: CASSGPGIPYGYTF.

V and J are TRBV7-8 and TRBJ2-3; D unresolved. Trimming took off 3 bases at V and 4 bases at J, with 14 bases between the two ends. The CDR3 spans 15 residues. The germline V gene encodes CDR1 SGHVS and CDR2 FQNEAQ. The CDR3 DNA is TGTGCCAGCAGCTTCGACGTCGGCGCAGCAGATACGCAGTATTTT. It yields the protein CASSFDVGAADTQYF.

This clone was found once. The rearrangement links TRBV19 to TRBJ2-7; D not resolved. The CDR3 contains 13 residues. CDR1 is LNHDA, CDR2 SQIVND, per germline (reference sequence). Trimming shortened V by 4 bases and J by 1 base, and 8 bases separated the two germline ends. The CDR3 region has the DNA TGTGCCAGTAGTAGCGGACGGTCCTACGAGCAGTACTTC. Translation gives CASSSGRSYEQYF. The complete variable domain, with remaining parts taken from reference TRBV19 and TRBJ2-7, reads DGGITQSPKYLFRKEGQNVTLSCEQNLNHDAMYWYRQDPGQGLRLIYYSQIVNDFQKGDIAEGYSVSREKKESFPLTVTSAQKNPTAFYLCASSSGRSYEQYFGPGTRLTVT.

The gene calls are TRBV5-5 and TRBJ2-3, with 7 bases matching TRBD1. CDR3 size: 16 residues. Per germline, CDR1 SGHKS and CDR2 YYEKEE (reference sequence). Trimming removed 1 base from V and 2 bases from J; junction bases left unmatched: 7. DNA for the CDR3: TGTGCCAGCAGCTTGATTTCGACAGGGACCACAGATACGCAGTATTTT. Translated: CASSLISTGTTDTQYF.

The chain combines TRBV6-5 with TRBJ1-5, with D perhaps TRBD1 (6 bases). Looked up from germline, CDR1 is MNHEY and CDR2 is SVGAGI. The CDR3 runs 14 residues. V shed 6 bases and J shed 7 bases, with 16 bases lying between them. Here the CDR3 DNA reads TGTGCCAGCAGGGCAGGGGCTGTAGGCCAGCCCCAGCATTTT. Its translation is CASRAGAVGQPQHF.

V is TRBV25-1 and J is TRBJ2-5; 8 nucleotides match TRBD2. The CDR3 runs to 13 residues. Germline V lookup: CDR1 MGHDK, CDR2 SYGVNS. The V and J ends lost 10 bases and 1 base, in that order; junction bases with no gene match: 5. The CDR3 loop is CATASGPQETQYF. The DNA of the CDR3 is TGTGCCACGGCTAGCGGGCCCCAAGAGACCCAGTACTTC.

The V call is TRBV18, the J call TRBJ2-7; tentatively, D is TRBD1 (6 bases). This CDR3 is built from 15 residues. The germline V gene encodes CDR1 KGHSH and CDR2 LQKENI. V was trimmed by 0 bases and J by 0 bases, leaving 9 bases between them. The CDR3 sequence is CASSPPDRNSYEQYF. The CDR3 bases are TGTGCCAGCTCACCACCCGACAGGAACTCCTACGAGCAGTACTTC. The full variable domain, with the rest looked up from reference TRBV18 and TRBJ2-7, is NAGVMQNPRHLVRRRGQEARLRCSPMKGHSHVYWYRQLPEEGLKFMVYLQKENIIDESGMPKERFSAEFPKEGPSILRIQQVVRGDSAAYFCASSPPDRNSYEQYFGPGTRLTVT.

The rearrangement joins TRBV7-7 to TRBJ2-1; TRBD2 aligns across 8 bases. Germline CDR1 SSHAT, CDR2 FNYEAQ (reference sequence). The CDR3 totals 14 residues. V trimming: 4 bases; J trimming: 1 base; junction bases outside the gene matches: 0. CDR3 sequence: CASSSSGSYNEQFF. The CDR3 bases are TGTGCCAGCAGCTCTAGCGGGTCCTACAATGAGCAGTTCTTC.

The genes are TRBV4-2 and TRBJ1-2; 8 bases are a match to TRBD1. Per germline, CDR1 LGHNA and CDR2 YNFKEQ. The CDR3 runs 15 residues. Trimming at V came to 0 bases and at J to 4 bases, leaving 4 bases not matched to a gene. The CDR3 protein is CASSQDSGGRYGYTF. As DNA, the CDR3 is TGTGCCAGCAGCCAAGATTCAGGGGGCCGCTATGGCTACACCTTC.

This chain uses TRBV5-1 with TRBJ2-2; 7 nucleotides agree with TRBD1. The V segment lost 0 bases and the J segment 7 bases; nucleotides outside the gene matches: 12. The germline gives CDR1 SGHRS, CDR2 YFSETQ. The CDR3 consists of 17 residues. CDR3 region: CASSLVTTGIYGGELFF. The CDR3 DNA is TGCGCCAGCAGCTTGGTGACGACAGGGATTTATGGCGGGGAGCTGTTTTTT.